This T cell receptor (beta chain) came from a study of response to subunit inactivated influenza vaccine. Each CDR3 protein is one row after TCRdb ran MiXCR on the RT-PCR reads. The sample holds about 520,000 distinct CDR3 sequences; 10% to 11% are singletons and the top ten take around 12%. Study-level results: Authors suggested each seasonal flu vaccination may recruit only limited numbers of new T cells.

CDR3 length: 15 amino acids. CDR1 LGHNA and CDR2 YNFKEQ come from the germline V gene. Trimming took off 1 base at V and 3 bases at J, with 10 bases between the two ends. About this clonotype itself: Antigen specificity is unknown.

The TCR sequence derives from a man aged 45 to 65 who received an inactivated influenza vaccine. This chain links TRBV4-2 with TRBJ1-5, with D perhaps matching TRBD1 (5 bases). Specimen: PBMCs from blood, collected more than 35 days after vaccination. CDR3 sequence reads: CASSQVAGNNQPQHF. The DNA of the CDR3 is TGTGCCAGCAGCCAAGTGGCAGGGAACAATCAGCCCCAGCATTTT.